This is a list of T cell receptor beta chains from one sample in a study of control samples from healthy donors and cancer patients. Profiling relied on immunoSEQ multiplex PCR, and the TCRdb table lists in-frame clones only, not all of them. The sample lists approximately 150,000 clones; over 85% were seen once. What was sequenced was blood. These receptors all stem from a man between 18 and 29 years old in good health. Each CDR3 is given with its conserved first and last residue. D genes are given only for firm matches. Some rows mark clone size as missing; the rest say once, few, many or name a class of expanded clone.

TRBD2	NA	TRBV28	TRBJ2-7	TGTGCCCGCGGGGGGGGGAAGTCCTACGAGCAGTACTTC	CARGGGKSYEQYF
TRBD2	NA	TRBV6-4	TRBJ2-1	TGTGCCACCCGAAGACTAGCGGGATCCCATGAGCAGTTCTTC	CATRRLAGSHEQFF
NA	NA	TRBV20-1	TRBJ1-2	TGCAGTGCTAGTCAGGACGGGGGCGGCTATGGCTACACCTTC	CSASQDGGGYGYTF
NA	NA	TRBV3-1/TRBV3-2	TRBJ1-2	TGTGCCAGCAGCCAAGAATCGGCCGGTATCTATGGCTACACCTTC	CASSQESAGIYGYTF
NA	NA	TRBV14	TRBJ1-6	TGTGCCAGCAGCTCTCGGGACTCTCTTTCGCCCCTCCACTTT	CASSSRDSLSPLHF
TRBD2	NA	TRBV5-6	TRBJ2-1	TGTGCCAGCAGCTTGCGCGTGGGAGCGGGGGGAGAGTTCTTC	CASSLRVGAGGEFF
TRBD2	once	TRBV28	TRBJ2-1	TGTGCCAGCAGTTTAGGCGGGGGGGGCTACAATGAGCAGTTCTTC	CASSLGGGGYNEQFF
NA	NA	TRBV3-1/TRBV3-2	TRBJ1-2	TGTGCCAGCTCTTCCTACCCTCCGGAAGGCTACACCTTC	CASSSYPPEGYTF
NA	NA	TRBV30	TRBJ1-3	TGTGCCTGGCGCCAAAGGCTCACAGGGCCTGGAAACACCATATATTTT	CAWRQRLTGPGNTIYF
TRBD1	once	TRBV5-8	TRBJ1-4	TGTGCCAGCAGCTTTTCAGGACAGGGAACTAATGAAAAACTGTTTTTT	CASSFSGQGTNEKLFF
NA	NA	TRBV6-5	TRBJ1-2	TGTGCCAGCAGTTTGGGGGTGATGGACTATGGCTACACCTTC	CASSLGVMDYGYTF
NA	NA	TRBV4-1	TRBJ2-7	TGCGCCAGCAGCCAAGATCAGGGATCCTACTACTACGAGCAGTACTTC	CASSQDQGSYYYEQYF
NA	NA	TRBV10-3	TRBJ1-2	TGTGCCGCGAGGCCCGGGTTTTCTAACTATGGCTACACCTTC	CAARPGFSNYGYTF
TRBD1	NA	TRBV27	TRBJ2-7	TGTGCCAGCAGCCATAGAGGGACAGCTACCTACGAGCAGTACTTC	CASSHRGTATYEQYF
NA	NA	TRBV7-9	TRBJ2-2	TGTGCCAGCAGCTTAAGGAACACCGGGGAGCTGTTTTTT	CASSLRNTGELFF
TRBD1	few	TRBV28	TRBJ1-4	TGTGCCAGCAGGAGCAGGGGGGTAAGCGAAAAACTGTTTTTT	CASRSRGVSEKLFF